This is a list of T cell receptor beta chains from one sample in a study of T cells after posttransplantation cyclophosphamide. TCRdb's copy holds only in-frame clones and misses some; the assay was immunoSEQ multiplex PCR. Observed in the sample are roughly 35,000 clones, none of them singletons. The sequenced sample was PBMCs. Receptors originate from a girl aged 5-17 years in good health, CMV-negative, and a related stem cell transplant donor. Both conserved end residues are part of each CDR3. Fields, in order: V gene, clone size, J gene, D gene, CDR3 protein, CDR3 DNA. D genes are given only for firm matches. Not every row has a clone size; where given, it reads once, few, many or a size class.

v_call: TRBV6-1; clone_size: many; j_call: TRBJ2-7; d_call: -; cdr3_aa: CASSEWVVGDFSSYEQYF; cdr3_nt: TGTGCCAGCAGTGAATGGGTGGTTGGGGACTTTAGCTCCTACGAGCAGTACTTC
v_call: TRBV28; clone_size: -; j_call: TRBJ1-5; d_call: TRBD1; cdr3_aa: CASVGGYRNQPQHF; cdr3_nt: TGTGCCAGCGTAGGGGGCTATCGCAATCAGCCCCAGCATTTT
v_call: TRBV9; clone_size: many; j_call: TRBJ2-5; d_call: -; cdr3_aa: CASSVGELETQYF; cdr3_nt: TGTGCCAGCAGCGTAGGGGAGCTAGAGACCCAGTACTTC
v_call: TRBV6-6; clone_size: few; j_call: TRBJ2-7; d_call: TRBD2; cdr3_aa: CASGRSGLAEGEQYF; cdr3_nt: TGTGCCAGCGGGCGCTCCGGACTAGCAGAGGGCGAGCAGTACTTC
v_call: TRBV19; clone_size: -; j_call: TRBJ2-3; d_call: -; cdr3_aa: CASSIDRGDTQYF; cdr3_nt: TGTGCCAGTAGTATAGATCGAGGAGATACGCAGTATTTT
v_call: TRBV6-5; clone_size: few; j_call: TRBJ2-4; d_call: TRBD1; cdr3_aa: CASSRDSLAKNIQYF; cdr3_nt: TGTGCCAGCAGTCGGGACAGTCTAGCCAAAAACATTCAGTACTTC
v_call: TRBV28; clone_size: few; j_call: TRBJ2-2; d_call: TRBD2; cdr3_aa: CASSPSLNSGSNQIGELFF; cdr3_nt: TGTGCCAGCAGTCCATCTCTCAATAGCGGGAGCAATCAAATCGGGGAGCTGTTTTTT
v_call: TRBV27; clone_size: few; j_call: TRBJ2-1; d_call: TRBD2; cdr3_aa: CASSLLRGSADEQFF; cdr3_nt: TGTGCCAGCAGTTTACTGCGCGGGAGTGCTGATGAGCAGTTCTTC
v_call: TRBV7-3; clone_size: few; j_call: TRBJ1-1; d_call: -; cdr3_aa: CASSSSGKPTEAFF; cdr3_nt: TGTGCCAGCAGCTCGTCAGGGAAACCCACTGAAGCTTTCTTT
v_call: TRBV4-2; clone_size: many; j_call: TRBJ2-5; d_call: -; cdr3_aa: CASSQETVGTQYF; cdr3_nt: TGTGCCAGCAGCCAAGAAACAGTGGGGACCCAGTACTTC
v_call: TRBV2; clone_size: many; j_call: TRBJ1-1; d_call: TRBD1; cdr3_aa: CASIVRTGGMNTEAFF; cdr3_nt: TGTGCCAGCATTGTAAGGACAGGGGGCATGAACACTGAAGCTTTCTTT
v_call: TRBV6-4; clone_size: many; j_call: TRBJ2-2; d_call: -; cdr3_aa: CASSVANTGELFF; cdr3_nt: TGTGCCAGCAGTGTAGCGAACACCGGGGAGCTGTTTTTT
v_call: TRBV4-3; clone_size: many; j_call: TRBJ2-7; d_call: TRBD1; cdr3_aa: CASSPGQGSYEQYF; cdr3_nt: TGCGCCAGCAGCCCGGGACAGGGCTCCTACGAGCAGTACTTC
v_call: TRBV29-1; clone_size: many; j_call: TRBJ1-5; d_call: TRBD1; cdr3_aa: CSVAIQTGSNQPQHF; cdr3_nt: TGCAGCGTCGCCATCCAGACAGGGAGTAATCAGCCCCAGCATTTT
v_call: TRBV5-1; clone_size: many; j_call: TRBJ1-4; d_call: TRBD1; cdr3_aa: CASRYGQGAFDEKLFF; cdr3_nt: TGCGCCAGCAGATATGGACAGGGGGCTTTCGATGAAAAACTGTTTTTT